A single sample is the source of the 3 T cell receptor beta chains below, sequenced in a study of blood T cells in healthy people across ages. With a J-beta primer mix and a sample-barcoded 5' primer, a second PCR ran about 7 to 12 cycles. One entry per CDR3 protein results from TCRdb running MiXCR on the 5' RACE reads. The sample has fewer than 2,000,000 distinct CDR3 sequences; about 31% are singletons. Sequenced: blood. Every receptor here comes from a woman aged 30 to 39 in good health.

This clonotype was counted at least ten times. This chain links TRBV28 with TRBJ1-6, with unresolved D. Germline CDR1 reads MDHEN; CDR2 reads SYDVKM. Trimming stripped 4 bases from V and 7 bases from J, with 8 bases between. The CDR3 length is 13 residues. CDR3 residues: CASSSAANSPLHF. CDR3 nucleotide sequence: TGTGCCAGCAGTTCTGCAGCCAATTCACCCCTCCACTTT.

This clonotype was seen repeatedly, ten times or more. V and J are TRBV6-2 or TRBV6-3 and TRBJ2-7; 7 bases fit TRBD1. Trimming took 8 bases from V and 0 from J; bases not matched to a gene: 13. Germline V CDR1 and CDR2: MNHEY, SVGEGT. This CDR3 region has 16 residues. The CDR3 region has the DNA TGTGCCAGCGCCCTAAAGAGGGCAGGGGGCTCCTACGAGCAGTACTTC. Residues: CASALKRAGGSYEQYF.

The CDR3 coding sequence is TGTGCCAGCAGTTACTTGGCAGGAGAGCAGTACTTC. Protein product: CASSYLAGEQYF. J is TRBJ2-7 and V is TRBV6-6; no firm D call. This CDR3 comprises 12 residues. The V end lost 1 base, the J end lost 7 bases, and 8 bases lay between the germline ends. The germline CDR1 and CDR2 sequences are MNHNY and SVGAGI (reference sequence).